The 13 T cell receptor beta chains below come from one sample, sequenced in a study of blood T cells in healthy people across ages (dated by TCRdb to the mid-2010s). Libraries were prepared through 5' RACE. The sequencing machine was an Illumina HiSeq 2500. A second 7 to 11 cycle PCR used a sample-barcoded 5' primer and a J-beta primer mix. Clones were called with MiXCR by TCRdb after fastp trimmed the public reads at Q25, and only in-frame beta chains were retained. CDR3 protein sequences are deduplicated, and each keeps its most common genes and DNA. The sample table records hundreds of thousands of distinct CDR3 sequences; under 65% of these occur just once. Of the sample, roughly 13% is held by the ten largest clones. The sample consisted of blood. Receptors were obtained from a woman of 80 years or more in good health.

This clonotype has a handful of counts. This chain connects TRBV29-1 to TRBJ2-1, with no clear D. TRBJ2-7 explains the end of the DNA better; the J call may be wrong. Germline V lookup: CDR1 SQVTM, CDR2 ANQGSEA. The CDR3 is 13 residues long. The CDR3 nucleotides are TGCAGCGTCGAGGTACGCTCCTACAATGAGCAGTACTTC. This translates into CSVEVRSYNEQYF.

V gene TRBV12-3 or TRBV12-4 combines with J gene TRBJ1-1; 7 nucleotides match TRBD1. The length of the CDR3 is 14 residues. With V trimmed by 5 bases and J by 1 base, 4 bases remained unmatched. The CDR3 protein is CASSPRTGNTEAFF. The CDR3 DNA reads TGTGCCAGCAGTCCCCGGACAGGGAACACTGAAGCTTTCTTT.

The V and J genes are TRBV12-3 or TRBV12-4 and TRBJ2-7; the D call may be TRBD1 or TRBD2 (7 bases each). The J call is uncertain, as TRBJ2-5 better fits the DNA end. CDR3 length: 15 amino acids. DNA for the CDR3: TGTGCCAGCAGTTCCAGGGGGGGACGAGGAGAGACCCAGTACTTC. It is translated as CASSSRGGRGETQYF.

The gene calls are TRBV20-1 and TRBJ1-6; 7 bases are a match to TRBD1. This CDR3 region has 15 residues. With V trimmed by 6 bases and J by 8 bases, 13 bases remained unmatched. Germline CDR1 and CDR2: DFQATT and SNEGSKA (reference sequence). CDR3: CSAPDRLFSYSPLHF. The CDR3 DNA reads TGCAGTGCCCCGGACAGGTTGTTTTCGTATTCACCCCTCCACTTT.

This clonotype has at least ten counts. This chain links TRBV27 with TRBJ2-3; TRBD2 matches at 8 bases. In germline, CDR1 is MNHEY, CDR2 SMNVEV (reference sequence). The ends lost 6 bases at V and 5 bases at J; junction bases unmatched: 19. The CDR3 length is 18 residues. The CDR3 here is CASSYTRGVAGHRDTQYF. In DNA, the CDR3 is TGTGCCAGCAGCTACACCCGGGGGGTAGCGGGACATCGAGATACGCAGTATTTT.

The sample holds many counts of this clonotype. The V call is TRBV7-3, the J call TRBJ2-3; 8 positions agree with TRBD1. Germline V gene sequence: CDR1 SGHTA, CDR2 FQGTGA. The CDR3 totals 16 residues. The junction had 7 bases not matched to a gene; V was cut back by 0 bases and J by 5 bases. For the CDR3, the DNA is TGTGCCAGCAGCTTAACGAGTCAGGGGGCAGGAGATACGCAGTATTTT. Protein: CASSLTSQGAGDTQYF.

This clonotype has at least ten counts. The V gene is TRBV20-1, the J gene TRBJ2-1; 11 bases line up with TRBD1. This CDR3 is built from 13 residues. The trim removed 6 bases at V and 7 bases at J, leaving 5 bases unmatched. CDR1 is DFQATT, CDR2 SNEGSKA, per germline (reference sequence). The CDR3 sequence is CSAPDRGLNEQFF. DNA of the CDR3: TGCAGTGCACCGGACAGGGGGCTTAATGAGCAGTTCTTC.

The J gene is TRBJ2-7, the V gene TRBV13; 7 nucleotides align to TRBD2. CDR1 PRHDT and CDR2 FYEKMQ come from the germline V gene (reference sequence). The CDR3 spans 17 residues. Unmatched junction bases numbered 10, after V lost 1 base and J lost 1 base. The CDR3 loop reads CASSLEGSASGSYEQYF. The CDR3 DNA reads as TGTGCCAGCAGCTTAGAAGGGTCGGCTAGCGGATCCTACGAGCAGTACTTC.

Comments on this clonotype: A read error may be the cause here, since a much bigger clone is one base away. The chain couples TRBV7-2 to TRBJ2-1; TRBD1 matches 7 bases. Germline V lookup: CDR1 SGHTA, CDR2 FQGNSA. The CDR3 runs 14 residues. The CDR3 coding sequence is TGTGCCAGCAGCTCCGAGACAGGGTACAATGGGCAGTTCTTC. It yields the protein CASSSETGYNGQFF.

Details on this clonotype: Germline is not matched at one junction end, which may reflect a read error. The chain links TRBV4-2 to TRBJ2-3, with 13 bases that match TRBD2. This CDR3 is built from 19 residues. From germline, CDR1 is LGHNA and CDR2 YNFKEQ. Written as DNA, the CDR3 is TGTGCCCGCAGCCAGACTAGCGGGGGGCCCCTAGTCGGCCCGGATACGCAGTATTTT. Residues: CARSQTSGGPLVGPDTQYF.

The chain uses TRBV2 and TRBJ1-5; no clear D. Germline CDR1 reads SNHLY; CDR2 reads FYNNEI. With 3 bases removed from V and 2 bases from J, the gap between germline ends came to 5 bases. The CDR3 length is 13 residues. The CDR3 sequence: CASSELGNQPQHF. The CDR3 DNA reads TGTGCCAGCAGTGAGCTCGGCAATCAGCCCCAGCATTTT.

This clonotype was counted a few times. This sequence joins TRBV28 and TRBJ2-7, with TRBD1 matching 7 bases. The J call may be in error: the DNA end matches TRBJ2-5 better. In germline, CDR1 is MDHEN, CDR2 SYDVKM. The CDR3 totals 15 residues. CDR3 in amino acids: CASRPGQSKQETQYF. The CDR3, as DNA: TGTGCCAGCCGCCCGGGACAGAGTAAACAAGAGACCCAGTACTTC.

This clonotype has only a few counts. This sequence joins TRBV7-9 and TRBJ2-3, with D unresolved. Germline V gene sequence: CDR1 SEHNR, CDR2 FQNEAQ (reference sequence). The CDR3 is 13 amino acids. Trimming took 5 bases from V and 8 from J, leaving 14 bases between them. The CDR3 sequence is CASSLDNHGTQYF. DNA of the CDR3: TGTGCCAGCAGCCTCGACAACCACGGTACGCAGTATTTT. Combining the CDR3 with reference TRBV7-9 and TRBJ2-3 gives the whole variable domain DTGVSQNPRHKITKRGQNVTFRCDPISEHNRLYWYRQTLGQGPEFLTYFQNEAQLEKSRLLSDRFSAERPKGSFSTLEIQRTEQGDSAMYLCASSLDNHGTQYFGPGTRLTVL.